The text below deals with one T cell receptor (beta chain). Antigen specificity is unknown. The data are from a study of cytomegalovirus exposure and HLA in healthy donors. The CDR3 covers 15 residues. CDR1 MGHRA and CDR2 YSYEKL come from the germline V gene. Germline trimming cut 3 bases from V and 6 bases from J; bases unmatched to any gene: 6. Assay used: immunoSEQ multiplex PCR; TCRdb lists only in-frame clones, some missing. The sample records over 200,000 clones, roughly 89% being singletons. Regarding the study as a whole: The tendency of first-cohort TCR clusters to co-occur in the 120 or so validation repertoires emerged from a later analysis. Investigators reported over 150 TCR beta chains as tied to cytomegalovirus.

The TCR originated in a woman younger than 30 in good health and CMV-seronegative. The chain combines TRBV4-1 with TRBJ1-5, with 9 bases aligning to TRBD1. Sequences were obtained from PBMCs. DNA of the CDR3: TGCGCCAGCAGCCACACACAGGGGGCCGGTCAGCCCCAGCATTTT. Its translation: CASSHTQGAGQPQHF.